These 9 T cell receptor beta chains share one sample of origin, sequenced in a study of post-analysis software for immune sequencing data. Presence of unique molecular identifiers characterized the TCR beta cDNA libraries. TCRdb re-derived calls from the PCR reads in MiXCR, one entry per CDR3 protein. Counted here are about 200,000 distinct CDR3 sequences, 25% to 35% occurring once; the ten biggest clones make up about 3.7%. Study conclusions and caveats: With TRBV5-6, TRBV5-1 and TRBV20-1 included, about five TRBV segments were more frequent in patients than in controls.

The antigens for these receptors are not known. The sequenced sample consisted of blood. The receptor source for this set is a girl aged 2 to 17 with multiple sclerosis.

Many counts were recorded for this clonotype. This chain joins TRBV12-3 or TRBV12-4 and TRBJ2-5; 7 bases match TRBD1. Trimming took 6 bases from V and 3 from J; bases not matched to a gene: 7. The CDR3 contains 14 residues. Written as DNA, the CDR3 is TGTGCCAGCAGCACCCTTGGGACAGAAGAGACCCAGTACTTC. Protein sequence: CASSTLGTEETQYF.

This clonotype occurred many times. The genes are TRBV5-4 and TRBJ2-3, with TRBD2 matching 10 bases. CDR1 and CDR2 (germline): SGHNT, YYREEE (reference sequence). The CDR3 extends over 17 amino acids. The J segment lost 0 bases and the V segment lost 2 bases, leaving 6 bases of the junction unmatched. The CDR3 spells CASSFRTSGSSTDTQYF. In DNA, the CDR3 is TGTGCCAGCAGCTTTCGGACTAGCGGCTCGAGCACAGATACGCAGTATTTT.

The chain is built from TRBV5-1 and TRBJ2-7; tentative D call: TRBD1 (5 bases). The ends were cut back, 1 base at V and 6 bases at J, with 8 bases in the middle. The CDR3 has 12 residues. Germline V gene data show CDR1 as SGHRS and CDR2 as YFSETQ. CDR3 in DNA: TGCGCCAGCAGCTTGTCGACAGCCGAGCAGTACTTC. It is translated as CASSLSTAEQYF.

This clonotype has a handful of counts. One end of the junction varies from germline; a read error may be responsible. The J gene is TRBJ1-5, the V gene TRBV20-1; D perhaps matches TRBD1 (5 bases). The CDR3 length is 14 residues. Germline CDR1 DFQATT, CDR2 SNEGSKA (reference sequence). For the CDR3, the DNA is TGTAGTGCTAGACCGCCGACAGGCAATCAGCCCCAGCATTTT. It is translated as CSARPPTGNQPQHF.

This clonotype has more than one count but fewer than ten. The rearrangement uses TRBV7-9 and TRBJ1-1; D not resolved. Trimming removed 1 base at V and 4 bases at J, with 25 bases between. Germline CDR1 SEHNR, CDR2 FQNEAQ (reference sequence). The CDR3 has 19 amino acids. The CDR3 region is CASSLEPLRPVRSGTEAFF. DNA of the CDR3: TGTGCCAGCAGCTTAGAGCCCCTCCGACCCGTACGGTCAGGCACTGAAGCTTTCTTT.

A word on this clonotype: One base away lies a much larger clone, so this may be a sequencing read error. The chain has TRBV6-1 and TRBJ2-5; 8 bases are shared with TRBD1. The closer fit of TRBJ2-1 to the DNA end suggests the J call may be wrong. The germline V gene encodes CDR1 MNHNS and CDR2 SASEGT. This CDR3 is 16 amino acids long. CDR3 loop: CASRFGTGAMQETQFF. In nucleotides, the CDR3 is TGTGCCAGCAGGTTCGGGACAGGCGCCATGCAAGAGACCCAGTTCTTC.

This chain uses TRBV29-1 with TRBJ2-1; tentatively, D is TRBD1 or TRBD2 (6 bases each). Germline V gives CDR1 SQVTM, CDR2 ANQGSEA. The CDR3 is 14 amino acids. V lost 7 bases and J 4 bases, leaving 17 bases between the germline ends. The DNA of the CDR3 is TGCAGCGCCCAGGGGTCGGGGGTGTACAATGAGCAGTTCTTC. Protein sequence: CSAQGSGVYNEQFF.

A note on this clonotype: A much larger clone lies one base from this, so it may be a read error. The chain employs TRBV5-5 and TRBJ1-2; weak D call: TRBD1 (5 bases). Germline loops: CDR1 SGHKS, CDR2 YYEKEE (reference sequence). The CDR3 is 14 amino acids. V lost 2 bases to trimming and J lost 2 bases, with 10 bases between them. CDR3: CASSFGTTNYGYTF. CDR3 nucleotides: TGTGCCAGCAGCTTTGGGACGACGAACTATGGCTACACCTTC.

The gene calls are TRBV5-1 and TRBJ2-1; D is tentatively TRBD1 or TRBD2 (6 bases each). Looked up from germline, CDR1 is SGHRS and CDR2 is YFSETQ. CDR3 size: 14 residues. Trimming took off 2 bases at V and 5 bases at J, with 11 bases between the two ends. The CDR3 loop reads CASSLRGHNNEQFF. The CDR3 region has the DNA TGCGCCAGCAGCTTACGGGGGCACAACAATGAGCAGTTCTTC. Combining the CDR3 with reference TRBV5-1 and TRBJ2-1 gives the whole variable domain KAGVTQTPRYLIKTRGQQVTLSCSPISGHRSVSWYQQTPGQGLQFLFEYFSETQRNKGNFPGRFSGRQFSNSRSEMNVSTLELGDSALYLCASSLRGHNNEQFFGPGTRLTVL.